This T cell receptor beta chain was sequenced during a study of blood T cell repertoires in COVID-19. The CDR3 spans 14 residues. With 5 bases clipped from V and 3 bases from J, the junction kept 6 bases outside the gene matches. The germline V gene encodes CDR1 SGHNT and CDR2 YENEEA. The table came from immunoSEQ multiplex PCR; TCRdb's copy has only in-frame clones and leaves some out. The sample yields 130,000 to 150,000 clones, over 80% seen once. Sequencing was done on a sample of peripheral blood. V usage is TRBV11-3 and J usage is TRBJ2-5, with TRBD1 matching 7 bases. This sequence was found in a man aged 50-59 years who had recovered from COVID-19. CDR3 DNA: TGTGCCAGCAGCCACGGGACAGCTAAAGAGACCCAGTACTTC. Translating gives CASSHGTAKETQYF.